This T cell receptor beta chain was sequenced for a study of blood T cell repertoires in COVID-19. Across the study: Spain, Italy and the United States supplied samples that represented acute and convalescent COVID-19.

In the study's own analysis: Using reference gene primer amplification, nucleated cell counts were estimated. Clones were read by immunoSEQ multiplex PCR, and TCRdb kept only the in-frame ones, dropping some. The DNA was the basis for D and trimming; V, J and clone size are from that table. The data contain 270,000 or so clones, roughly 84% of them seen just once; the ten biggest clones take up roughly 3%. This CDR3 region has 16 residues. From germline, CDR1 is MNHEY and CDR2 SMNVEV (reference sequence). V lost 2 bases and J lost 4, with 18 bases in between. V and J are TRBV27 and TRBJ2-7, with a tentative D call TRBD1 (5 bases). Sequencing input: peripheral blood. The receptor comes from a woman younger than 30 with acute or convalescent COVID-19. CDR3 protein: CASSLGVRSGLYEQYF. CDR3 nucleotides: TGTGCCAGCAGTTTAGGAGTTCGGTCAGGGCTTTACGAGCAGTACTTC.